This TCR beta chain was obtained from a study of blood T cell repertoires in COVID-19 (TCRdb year 2020). The study in broad terms: The collaborator samples originated in the United States, Italy and Spain and spanned the acute and convalescent phases of COVID-19. The material from the prospective study consisted of cDNA or gDNA derived from T cells, B-cell-depleted T cells, or PBMCs. Deeply sampled blood TCRbeta repertoires from subjects exposed to, actively infected with, or recovered from COVID-19 were included in the dataset. The repertoires were released in a freely available public database meant as a resource for research on the immune response to SARS-CoV-2. The samples were drawn from the first 160 participants of the ongoing ImmuneRACE study and from 950 to 1,500 subjects provided by 6 global collaborators. A de-identified subject ID, COVID-19 status, age in years and sex were almost always included in the sample metadata. Where available, HLA class I and class II types were obtained from metadata supplied by the sample provider rather than from assay-based typing.

TCRbeta CDR3 regions were amplified from genomic DNA using the immunoSEQ Assay, a bias-controlled multiplex PCR. As for the authors' bioinformatics: Nucleated cell counts per sample were estimated from amplification of reference gene primers within the assay. Sequence reads were collapsed and filtered to measure the absolute abundance of every unique TCRbeta CDR3 rearrangement. For each sample, productive Simpson clonality was calculated by taking the square root of Simpson's diversity index across productive rearrangements. The clones in this table, taken by TCRdb from immuneACCESS, are in-frame only. Not every clone is retained; where verified, under half of the shortfall comes from an unresolved V gene, and the cause of the rest is unknown. Clone size and V and J calls were adopted from that table, with D and trimming inferred from the DNA. The sample table records around 98,000 clones; about 81% of these occur just once. The ten most abundant clones make up approximately 25% of the sample.

Broad study findings and their caveats: Clinical and demographic metadata were provided uncurated, with the amount varying by source and participant.

This clone showed up just a few times. The antigen it binds to is not known. The sample holds no much larger clone one base away, and base qualities are not on file. Whole blood was collected in K2EDTA tubes by collaborating institutions according to the institutions' own protocols. Collaborator samples were shipped for TCRbeta analysis as frozen whole blood, isolated PBMCs, or DNA extracted from either sample type. Sequencing used peripheral blood. This receptor was obtained from a man aged 65-85 years with acute or convalescent COVID-19.

The CDR3 here reads CASSPPTGNTEAFF. The base sequence is TGTGCCAGCAGCCCACCGACAGGGAACACTGAAGCTTTCTTT. The chain joins TRBV3-1 (or the pseudogene TRBV3-2) to TRBJ1-1, and TRBD1 may be the D gene, going by 6 matching bases. V loses 4 bases of germline sequence and J loses 1 base, and the interval between the two ends is 10 bases. CDR1 and CDR2, per the germline V gene (reference sequence), are LGHDT and YNNKEL. Counted from cysteine to phenylalanine, this CDR3 has 14 amino acids. Left in the record is the CDR3 DNA by itself, 42 bases read in frame from the first base.